The T cell receptor (beta chain) under discussion was sequenced for a study of blood T cell repertoires in COVID-19. Study summary: Sites across the United States, Italy and Spain contributed samples from acute and convalescent COVID-19. T cells, B-cell-depleted T cells, or PBMCs supplied cDNA or gDNA.

Seattle patients were enrolled while actively infected and followed longitudinally. In the authors' methods: Estimates of nucleated cell counts were drawn from the amplification of reference gene primers. Using immunoSEQ multiplex PCR, the repertoire was profiled, and TCRdb retains in-frame clones only, with some absent. V, J and clone size are those of that table, while D and trimming were read from the DNA. There are 50,000 to 60,000 clones in the sample; 87% occur only once, and 3% to 4.5% lies in the top ten. The V gene lost 0 bases and the J gene lost 1 base, with 11 bases spanning the gap. The CDR3 length is 16 residues. From germline, CDR1 is SGHTA and CDR2 FQGNSA.

The chain combines TRBV7-2 with TRBJ2-3; the D gene is possibly TRBD2 (6 bases). The source of this sequence is a middle-aged man with COVID-19, enrolled during active disease. The sample comprised peripheral blood. CDR3 bases: TGTGCCAGCAGCTTAGCGCGGGACGGCCGCACAGATACGCAGTATTTT. Its protein is CASSLARDGRTDTQYF.